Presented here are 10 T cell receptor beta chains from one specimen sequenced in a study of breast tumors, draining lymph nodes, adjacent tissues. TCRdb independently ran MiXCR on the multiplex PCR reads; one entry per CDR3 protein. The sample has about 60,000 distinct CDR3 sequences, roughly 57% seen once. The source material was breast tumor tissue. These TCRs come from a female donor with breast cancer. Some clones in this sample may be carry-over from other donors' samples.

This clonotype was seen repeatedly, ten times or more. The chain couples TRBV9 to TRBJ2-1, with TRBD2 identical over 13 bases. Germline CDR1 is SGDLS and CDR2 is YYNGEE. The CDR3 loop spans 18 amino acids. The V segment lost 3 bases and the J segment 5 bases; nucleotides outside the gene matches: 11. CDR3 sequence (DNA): TGTGCCAGCAGCGAGACTACCGGGACTAGCGGGATAAACAATGAGCAGTTCTTC. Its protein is CASSETTGTSGINNEQFF.

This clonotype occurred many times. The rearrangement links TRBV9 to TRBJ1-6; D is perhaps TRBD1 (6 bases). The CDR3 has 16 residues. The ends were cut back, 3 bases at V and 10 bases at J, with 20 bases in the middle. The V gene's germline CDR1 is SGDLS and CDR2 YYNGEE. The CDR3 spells CASSASTQQGGSPLHF. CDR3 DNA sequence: TGTGCCAGCAGCGCAAGCACCCAACAGGGCGGCTCACCCCTCCACTTT.

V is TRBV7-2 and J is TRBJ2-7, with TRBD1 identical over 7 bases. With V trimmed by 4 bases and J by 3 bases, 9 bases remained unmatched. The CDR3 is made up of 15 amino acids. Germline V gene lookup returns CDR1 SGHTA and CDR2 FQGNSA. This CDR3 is CASSSAVGQYYEQYF. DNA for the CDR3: TGTGCCAGCAGCTCAGCGGTGGGACAGTACTACGAGCAGTACTTC.

CDR3 sequence reads: CASSQDRRNYGYTF. CDR3 nucleotide sequence: TGTGCCAGCAGCCAAGACAGGCGTAACTATGGCTACACCTTC. The rearrangement links TRBV5-5 to TRBJ1-2; tentatively, D is TRBD1 (6 bases). CDR1 and CDR2 from the germline V gene are SGHKS and YYEKEE (reference sequence). The CDR3 covers 14 residues. The V end lost 4 bases, the J end lost 1 base, and 11 bases lay between the germline ends.

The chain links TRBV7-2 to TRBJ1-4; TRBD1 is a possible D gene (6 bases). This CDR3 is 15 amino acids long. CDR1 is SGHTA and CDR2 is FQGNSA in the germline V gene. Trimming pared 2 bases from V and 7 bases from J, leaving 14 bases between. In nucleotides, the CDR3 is TGTGCCAGCAGCTTAAGGGGGGGGCTAAGTGAAAAACTGTTTTTT. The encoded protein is CASSLRGGLSEKLFF.

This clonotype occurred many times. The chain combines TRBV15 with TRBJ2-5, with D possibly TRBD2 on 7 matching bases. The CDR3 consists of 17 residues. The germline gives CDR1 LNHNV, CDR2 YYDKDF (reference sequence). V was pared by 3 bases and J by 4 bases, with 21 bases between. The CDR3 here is CATSRAPGGGLRETQYF. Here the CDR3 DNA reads TGTGCCACCAGCAGGGCTCCTGGGGGGGGCCTCAGAGAGACCCAGTACTTC.

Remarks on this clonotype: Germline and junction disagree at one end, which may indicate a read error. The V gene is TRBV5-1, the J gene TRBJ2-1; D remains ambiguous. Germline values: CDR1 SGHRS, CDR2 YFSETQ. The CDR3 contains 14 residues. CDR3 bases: TGCGCCAGCAACGAAGGGAACTCCTACAACGAGCAGTTCTTC. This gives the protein CASNEGNSYNEQFF.

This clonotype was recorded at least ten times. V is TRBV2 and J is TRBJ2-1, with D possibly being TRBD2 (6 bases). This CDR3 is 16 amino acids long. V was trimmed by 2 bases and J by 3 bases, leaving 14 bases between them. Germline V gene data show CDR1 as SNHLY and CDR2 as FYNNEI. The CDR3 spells CASSERLGQFYNEQFF. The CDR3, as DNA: TGTGCCAGCAGTGAAAGACTAGGGCAATTCTACAATGAGCAGTTCTTC.

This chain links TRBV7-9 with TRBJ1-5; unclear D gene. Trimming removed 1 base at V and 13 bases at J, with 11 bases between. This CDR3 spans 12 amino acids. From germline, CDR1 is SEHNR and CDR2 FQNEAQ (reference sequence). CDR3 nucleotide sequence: TGTGCCAGCAGCTTAGACCGAGCCAGACAGCATTTT. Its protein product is CASSLDRARQHF.

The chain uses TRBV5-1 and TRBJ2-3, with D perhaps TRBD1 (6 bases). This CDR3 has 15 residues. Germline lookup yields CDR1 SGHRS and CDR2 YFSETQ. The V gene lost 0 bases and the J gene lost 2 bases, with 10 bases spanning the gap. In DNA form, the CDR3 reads TGCGCCAGCAGCTTGGTGGGGGCCCACACAGATACGCAGTATTTT. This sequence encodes CASSLVGAHTDTQYF.